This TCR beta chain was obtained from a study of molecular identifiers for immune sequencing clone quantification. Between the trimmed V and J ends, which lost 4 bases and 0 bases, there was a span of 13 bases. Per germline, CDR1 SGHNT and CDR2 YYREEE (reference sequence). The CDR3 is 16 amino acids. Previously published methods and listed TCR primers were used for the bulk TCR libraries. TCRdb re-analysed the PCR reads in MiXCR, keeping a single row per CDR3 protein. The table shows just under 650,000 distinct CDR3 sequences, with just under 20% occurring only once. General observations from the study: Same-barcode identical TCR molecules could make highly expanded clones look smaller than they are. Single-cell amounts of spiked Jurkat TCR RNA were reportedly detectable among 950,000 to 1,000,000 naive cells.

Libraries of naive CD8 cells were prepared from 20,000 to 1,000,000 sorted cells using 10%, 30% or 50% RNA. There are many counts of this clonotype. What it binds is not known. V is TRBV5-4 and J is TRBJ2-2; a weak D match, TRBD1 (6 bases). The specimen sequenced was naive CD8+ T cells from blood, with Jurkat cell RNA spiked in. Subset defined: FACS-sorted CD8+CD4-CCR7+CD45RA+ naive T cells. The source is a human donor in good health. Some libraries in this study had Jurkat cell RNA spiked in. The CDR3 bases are TGTGCCAGCAGCGCTACAGGGACCACGAACACCGGGGAGCTGTTTTTT. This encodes CASSATGTTNTGELFF.